The present entry profiles one T cell receptor beta chain with its context. This specimen belongs to a study of blood T cell repertoires in COVID-19. Study-level information: Nucleic acid was either cDNA or gDNA, and it came from T cells, B-cell-depleted T cells, or PBMCs.

Trimming at V came to 4 bases and at J to 2 bases, leaving 2 bases not matched to a gene. There are 15 residues in the CDR3. CDR1 and CDR2 from the germline V gene are SGHTA and FQGNSA. In the original analysis: Reference gene primers were amplified, and this amplification served to estimate nucleated cell counts. This table comes from immunoSEQ multiplex PCR, and its TCRdb copy is limited to in-frame clones, with some not included. D and trimming come from the DNA, and the V and J calls and clone size come from that table. The sample shows approximately 230,000 clones, nearly 90% of them seen only once.

The chain joins TRBV7-2 to TRBJ2-1; TRBD2 matches at 10 bases. The TCR sequence derives from a man between 18 and 29 years old with active or convalescent COVID-19. The sequencing input was peripheral blood. CDR3: CASSSSGRAYNEQFF. Written as DNA, the CDR3 is TGTGCCAGCAGCTCGAGCGGGAGGGCCTACAATGAGCAGTTCTTC.